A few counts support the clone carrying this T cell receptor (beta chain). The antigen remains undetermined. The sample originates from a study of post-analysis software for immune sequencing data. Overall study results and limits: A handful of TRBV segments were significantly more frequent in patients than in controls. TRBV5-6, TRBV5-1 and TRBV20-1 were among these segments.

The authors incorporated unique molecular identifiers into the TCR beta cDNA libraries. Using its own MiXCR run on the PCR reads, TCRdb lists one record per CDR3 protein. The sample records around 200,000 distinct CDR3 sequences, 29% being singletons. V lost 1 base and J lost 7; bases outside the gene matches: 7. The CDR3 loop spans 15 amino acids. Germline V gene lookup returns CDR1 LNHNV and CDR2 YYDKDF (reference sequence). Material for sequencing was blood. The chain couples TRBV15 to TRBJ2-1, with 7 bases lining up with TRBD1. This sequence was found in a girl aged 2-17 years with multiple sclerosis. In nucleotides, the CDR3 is TGTGCCACCAGCAGAGGCGTGACAGGGTTTAATGAGCAGTTCTTC. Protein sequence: CATSRGVTGFNEQFF.